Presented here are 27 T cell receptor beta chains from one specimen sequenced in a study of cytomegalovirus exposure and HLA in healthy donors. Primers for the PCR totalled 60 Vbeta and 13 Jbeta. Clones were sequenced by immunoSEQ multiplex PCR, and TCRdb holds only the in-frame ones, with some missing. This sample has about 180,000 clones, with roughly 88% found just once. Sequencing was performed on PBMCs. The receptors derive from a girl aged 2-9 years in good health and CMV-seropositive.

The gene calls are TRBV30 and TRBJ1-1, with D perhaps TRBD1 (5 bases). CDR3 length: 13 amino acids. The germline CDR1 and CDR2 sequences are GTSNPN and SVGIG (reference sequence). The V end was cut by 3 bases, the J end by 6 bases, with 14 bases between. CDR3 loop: CAWRLTGSSEAFF. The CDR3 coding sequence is TGTGCCTGGAGACTAACAGGATCCTCTGAAGCTTTCTTT.

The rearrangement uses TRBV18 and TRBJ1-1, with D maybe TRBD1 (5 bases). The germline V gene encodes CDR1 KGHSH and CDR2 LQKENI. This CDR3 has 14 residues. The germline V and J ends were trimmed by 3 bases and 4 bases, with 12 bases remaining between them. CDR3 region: CASSPGRDITEAFF. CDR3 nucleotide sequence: TGTGCCAGCTCACCGGGCAGGGATATCACTGAAGCTTTCTTT.

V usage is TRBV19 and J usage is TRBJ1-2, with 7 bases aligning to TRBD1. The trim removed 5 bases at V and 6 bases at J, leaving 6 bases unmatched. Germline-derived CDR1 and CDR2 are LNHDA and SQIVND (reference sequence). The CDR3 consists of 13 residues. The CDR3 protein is CASSPQGWDGYTF. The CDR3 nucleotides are TGTGCCAGTAGTCCACAGGGGTGGGATGGCTACACCTTC. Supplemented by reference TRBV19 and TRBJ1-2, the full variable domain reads DGGITQSPKYLFRKEGQNVTLSCEQNLNHDAMYWYRQDPGQGLRLIYYSQIVNDFQKGDIAEGYSVSREKKESFPLTVTSAQKNPTAFYLCASSPQGWDGYTFGSGTRLTVV.

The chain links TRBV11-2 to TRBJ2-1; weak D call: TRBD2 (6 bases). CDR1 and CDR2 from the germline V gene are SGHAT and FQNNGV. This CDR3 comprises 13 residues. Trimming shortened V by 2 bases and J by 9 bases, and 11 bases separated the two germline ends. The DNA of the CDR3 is TGTGCCAGCAGCTTACAACGGGACTGTGAGCAGTTCTTC. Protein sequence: CASSLQRDCEQFF.

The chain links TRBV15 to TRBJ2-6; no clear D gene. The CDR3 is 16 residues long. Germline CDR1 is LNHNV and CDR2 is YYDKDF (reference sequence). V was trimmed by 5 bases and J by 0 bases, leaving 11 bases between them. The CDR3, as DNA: TGTGCCACCAGCTTAACACCCAGCTCTGGGGCCAACGTCCTGACTTTC. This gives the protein CATSLTPSSGANVLTF. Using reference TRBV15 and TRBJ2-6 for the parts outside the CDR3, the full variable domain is DAMVIQNPRYQVTQFGKPVTLSCSQTLNHNVMYWYQQKSSQAPKLLFHYYDKDFNNEADTPDNFQSRRPNTSFCFLDIRSPGLGDTAMYLCATSLTPSSGANVLTFGAGSRLTVL.

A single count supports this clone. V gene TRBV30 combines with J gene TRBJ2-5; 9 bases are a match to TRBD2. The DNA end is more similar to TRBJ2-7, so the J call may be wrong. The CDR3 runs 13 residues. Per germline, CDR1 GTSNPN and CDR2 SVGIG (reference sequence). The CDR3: CAWSGAGGYEQYF. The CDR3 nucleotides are TGTGCCTGGAGTGGAGCGGGAGGCTACGAGCAGTACTTC.

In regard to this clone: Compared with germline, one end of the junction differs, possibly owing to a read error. The CDR3 DNA reads TGTGCCGGCAGCGTAAAAGTAGGGCCTAGCGCGCCTAGCACAGATACGCAGTATTTT. It translates to CAGSVKVGPSAPSTDTQYF. This chain uses TRBV9 with TRBJ2-3; possible D gene TRBD2, 6 bases. CDR3 length equals 19 residues. The germline V gene encodes CDR1 SGDLS and CDR2 YYNGEE.

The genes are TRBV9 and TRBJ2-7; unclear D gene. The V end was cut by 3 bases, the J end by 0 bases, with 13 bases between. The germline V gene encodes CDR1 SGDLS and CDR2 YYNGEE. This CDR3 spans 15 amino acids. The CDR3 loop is CASSASGFSSYEQYF. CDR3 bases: TGTGCCAGCAGCGCTTCAGGCTTTTCCTCCTACGAGCAGTACTTC.

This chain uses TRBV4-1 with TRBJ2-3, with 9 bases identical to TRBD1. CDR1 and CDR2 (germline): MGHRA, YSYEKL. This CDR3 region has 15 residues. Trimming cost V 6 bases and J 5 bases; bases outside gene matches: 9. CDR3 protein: CASSLGQGKGDTQYF. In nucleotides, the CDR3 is TGCGCCAGCAGTTTGGGACAGGGTAAGGGAGATACGCAGTATTTT.

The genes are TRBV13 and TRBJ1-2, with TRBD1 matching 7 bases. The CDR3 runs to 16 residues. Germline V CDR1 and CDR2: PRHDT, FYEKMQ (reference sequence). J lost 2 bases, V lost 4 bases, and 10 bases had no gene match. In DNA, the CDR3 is TGTGCCAGCAGCTATAGGGGACAGTACCCGAACTATGGCTACACCTTC. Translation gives CASSYRGQYPNYGYTF.

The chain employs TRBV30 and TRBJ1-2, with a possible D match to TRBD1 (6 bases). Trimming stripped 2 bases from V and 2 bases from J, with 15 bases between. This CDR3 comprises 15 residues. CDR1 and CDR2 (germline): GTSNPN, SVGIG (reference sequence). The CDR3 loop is CAWSPTLTGNYGYTF. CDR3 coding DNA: TGTGCCTGGAGTCCAACCCTCACAGGGAACTATGGCTACACCTTC.

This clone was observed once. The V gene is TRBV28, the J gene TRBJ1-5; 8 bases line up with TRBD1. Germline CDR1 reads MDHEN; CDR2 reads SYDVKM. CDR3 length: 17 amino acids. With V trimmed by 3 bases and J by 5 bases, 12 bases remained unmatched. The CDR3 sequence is CASSFPRTGYVDQPQHF. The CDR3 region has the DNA TGTGCCAGCAGTTTCCCTAGGACAGGGTACGTCGATCAGCCCCAGCATTTT.

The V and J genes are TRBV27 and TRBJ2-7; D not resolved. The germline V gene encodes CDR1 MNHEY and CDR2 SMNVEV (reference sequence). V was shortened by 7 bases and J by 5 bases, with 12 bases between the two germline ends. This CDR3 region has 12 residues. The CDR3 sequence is CASTLPGDEQYF. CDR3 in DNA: TGTGCCAGCACCCTCCCGGGTGACGAGCAGTACTTC.

The CDR3 DNA reads TGTGCCAGCGGACTGACACGGCGGGGAAACACCATATATTTT. Its translation: CASGLTRRGNTIYF. V is TRBV2 and J is TRBJ1-3, with D uncertain. The CDR3 has 14 residues. In germline, CDR1 is SNHLY, CDR2 FYNNEI. V was shortened by 8 bases and J by 4 bases, with 15 bases between the two germline ends.

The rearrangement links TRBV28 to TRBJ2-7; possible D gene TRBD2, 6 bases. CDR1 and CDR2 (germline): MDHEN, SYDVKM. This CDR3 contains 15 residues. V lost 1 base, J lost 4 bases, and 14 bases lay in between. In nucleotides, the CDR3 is TGTGCCAGCAGTTTATTGGGGGGTGGCGGATACGAGCAGTACTTC. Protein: CASSLLGGGGYEQYF.

As DNA, the CDR3 is TGCGCCAGCAGCCAACTTACAGGGCCGACGGTCGAGCAGTACTTC. Encoded protein: CASSQLTGPTVEQYF. This chain connects TRBV4-1 to TRBJ2-7; a possible D gene is TRBD1 (6 bases). The length of the CDR3 is 15 residues. Trimming pared 2 bases from V and 6 bases from J, leaving 17 bases between. CDR1 is MGHRA and CDR2 is YSYEKL in the germline V gene.

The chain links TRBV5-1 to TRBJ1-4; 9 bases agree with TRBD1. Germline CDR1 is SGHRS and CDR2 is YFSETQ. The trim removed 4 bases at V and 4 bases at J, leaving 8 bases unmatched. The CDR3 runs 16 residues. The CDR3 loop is CASSQGQGNINEKLFF. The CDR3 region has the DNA TGCGCCAGCAGCCAAGGACAGGGGAATATTAATGAAAAACTGTTTTTT.

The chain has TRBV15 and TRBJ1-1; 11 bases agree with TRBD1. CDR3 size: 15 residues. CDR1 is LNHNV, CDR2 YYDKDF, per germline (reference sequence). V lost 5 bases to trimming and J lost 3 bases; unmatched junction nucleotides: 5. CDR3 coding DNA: TGTGCCACCAGCCGGGACAGGGGGTACGACACTGAAGCTTTCTTT. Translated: CATSRDRGYDTEAFF.

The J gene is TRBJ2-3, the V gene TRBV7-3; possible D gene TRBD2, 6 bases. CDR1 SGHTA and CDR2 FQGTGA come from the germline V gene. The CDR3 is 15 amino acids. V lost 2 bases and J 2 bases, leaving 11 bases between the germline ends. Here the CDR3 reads CASSLGPGLTDTQYF. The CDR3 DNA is TGTGCCAGCAGCTTAGGTCCGGGACTCACAGATACGCAGTATTTT.

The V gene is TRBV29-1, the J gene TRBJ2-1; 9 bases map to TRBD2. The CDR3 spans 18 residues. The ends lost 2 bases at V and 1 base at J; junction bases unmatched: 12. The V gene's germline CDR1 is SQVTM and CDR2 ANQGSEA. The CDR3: CSVELPPSSGRSYNEQFF. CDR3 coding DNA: TGCAGCGTTGAATTGCCCCCCAGCAGCGGGAGGTCCTACAATGAGCAGTTCTTC.

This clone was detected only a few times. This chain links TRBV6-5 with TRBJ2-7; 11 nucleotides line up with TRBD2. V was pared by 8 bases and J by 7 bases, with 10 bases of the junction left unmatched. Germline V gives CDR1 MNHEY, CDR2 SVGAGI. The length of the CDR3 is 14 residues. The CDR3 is CASRRLAGSQEQYF. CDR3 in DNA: TGTGCCAGCCGGAGACTAGCGGGATCTCAGGAGCAGTACTTC.

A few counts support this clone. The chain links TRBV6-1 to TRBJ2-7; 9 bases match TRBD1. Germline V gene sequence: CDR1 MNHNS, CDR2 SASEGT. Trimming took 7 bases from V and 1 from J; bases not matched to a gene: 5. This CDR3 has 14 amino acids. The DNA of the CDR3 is TGTGCCAGCATCCGGGACAGGGCTTCCTACGAGCAGTACTTC. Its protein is CASIRDRASYEQYF.

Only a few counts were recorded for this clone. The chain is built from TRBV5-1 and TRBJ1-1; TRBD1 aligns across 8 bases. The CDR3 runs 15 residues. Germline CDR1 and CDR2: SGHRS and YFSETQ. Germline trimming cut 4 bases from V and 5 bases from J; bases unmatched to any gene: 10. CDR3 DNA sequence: TGCGCCAGCAGCAAAGTACAGGGGGACGGTACTGAAGCTTTCTTT. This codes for CASSKVQGDGTEAFF.

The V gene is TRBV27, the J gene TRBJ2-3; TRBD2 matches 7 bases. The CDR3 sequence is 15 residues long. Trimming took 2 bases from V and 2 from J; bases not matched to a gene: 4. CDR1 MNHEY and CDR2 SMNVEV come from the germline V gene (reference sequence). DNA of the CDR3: TGTGCCAGCAGTTTAAGCGGGGCTTCCACAGATACGCAGTATTTT. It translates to CASSLSGASTDTQYF.

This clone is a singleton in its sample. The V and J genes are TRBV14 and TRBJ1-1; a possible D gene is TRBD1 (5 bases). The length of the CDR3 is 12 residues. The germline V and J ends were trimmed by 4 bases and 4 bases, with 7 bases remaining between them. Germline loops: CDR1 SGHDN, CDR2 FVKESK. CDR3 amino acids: CASSPRVTEAFF. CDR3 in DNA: TGTGCCAGCAGCCCCAGGGTCACTGAAGCTTTCTTT.

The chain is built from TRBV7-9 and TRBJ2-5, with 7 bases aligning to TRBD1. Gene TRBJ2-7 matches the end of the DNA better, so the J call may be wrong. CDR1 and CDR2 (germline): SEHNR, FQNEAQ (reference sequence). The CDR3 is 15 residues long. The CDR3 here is CASSLGQGSSYEQYF. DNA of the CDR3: TGTGCCAGCAGCTTAGGACAGGGAAGCTCCTACGAGCAGTACTTC.

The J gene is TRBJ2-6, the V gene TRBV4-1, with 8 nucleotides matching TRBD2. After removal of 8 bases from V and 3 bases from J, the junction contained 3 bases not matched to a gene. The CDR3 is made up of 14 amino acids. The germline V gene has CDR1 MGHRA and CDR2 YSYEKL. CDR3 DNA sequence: TGCGCCAGCCGCGGGGGGCTTGGGGCCAACGTCCTGACTTTC. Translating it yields CASRGGLGANVLTF.